The present TCR beta chain was sequenced within a study of blood T cell repertoires in COVID-19. For the study at large: Both acute and convalescent COVID-19 samples were obtained from the United States, Italy and Spain. T cells, B-cell-depleted T cells, or PBMCs supplied cDNA or gDNA.

Germline V gene lookup returns CDR1 DFQATT and CDR2 SNEGSKA (reference sequence). The CDR3 extends over 13 amino acids. Trimming cost V 3 bases and J 0 bases, with 6 bases left between them. Authors' methods: Reference gene primer amplification yielded estimated nucleated cell counts. Clones were sequenced by immunoSEQ multiplex PCR, and TCRdb holds only the in-frame ones, with some missing. V, J and clone size are taken as reported in that table, and D and trimming were inferred from the DNA itself. The data show about 150,000 clones, about nine tenths seen once. The clonotype originates from a woman aged 60 to 75 with active or convalescent COVID-19. The rearrangement uses TRBV20-1 and TRBJ2-4; D is uncertain. Sequencing was carried out using peripheral blood. CDR3 DNA sequence: TGCAGTGCTAGTGCCCTAGCCAAAAACATTCAGTACTTC. Encoded protein: CSASALAKNIQYF.